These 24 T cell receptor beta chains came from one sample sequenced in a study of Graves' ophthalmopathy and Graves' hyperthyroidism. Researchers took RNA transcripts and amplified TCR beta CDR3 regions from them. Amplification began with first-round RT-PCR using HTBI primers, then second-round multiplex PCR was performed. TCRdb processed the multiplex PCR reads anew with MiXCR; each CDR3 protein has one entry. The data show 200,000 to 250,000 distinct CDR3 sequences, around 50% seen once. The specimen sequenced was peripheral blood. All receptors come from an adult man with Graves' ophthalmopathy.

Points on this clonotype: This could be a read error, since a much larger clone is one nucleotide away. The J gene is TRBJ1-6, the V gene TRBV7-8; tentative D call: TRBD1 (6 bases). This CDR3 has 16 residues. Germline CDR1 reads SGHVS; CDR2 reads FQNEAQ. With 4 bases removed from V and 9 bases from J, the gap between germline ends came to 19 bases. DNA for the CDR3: TGTGCCAGCAGCTCGGGGCGGGGGGCTTACCGTTCACCCCTCCACTTT. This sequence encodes CASSSGRGAYRSPLHF.

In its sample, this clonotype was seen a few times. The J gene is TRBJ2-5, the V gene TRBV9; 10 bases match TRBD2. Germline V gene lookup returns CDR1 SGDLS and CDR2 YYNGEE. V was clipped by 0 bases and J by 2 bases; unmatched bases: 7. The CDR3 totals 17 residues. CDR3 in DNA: TGTGCCAGCAGCGTAGCACTAACACTAGCGGGGCAAGAGACCCAGTACTTC. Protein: CASSVALTLAGQETQYF.

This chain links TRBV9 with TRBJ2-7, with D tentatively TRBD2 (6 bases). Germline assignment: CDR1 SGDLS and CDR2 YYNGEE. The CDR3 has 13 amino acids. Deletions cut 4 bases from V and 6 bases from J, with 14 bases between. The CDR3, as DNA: TGTGCCAGCAGCCAACCGGGACTCCCCGAGCAGTACTTC. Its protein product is CASSQPGLPEQYF.

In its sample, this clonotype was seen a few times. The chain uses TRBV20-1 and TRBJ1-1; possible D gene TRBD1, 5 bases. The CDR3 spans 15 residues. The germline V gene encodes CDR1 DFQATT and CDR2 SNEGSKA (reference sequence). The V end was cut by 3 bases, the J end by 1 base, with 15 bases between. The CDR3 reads CSARGGVMRNTEAFF. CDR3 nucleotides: TGCAGTGCTAGGGGAGGGGTGATGAGGAACACTGAAGCTTTCTTT.

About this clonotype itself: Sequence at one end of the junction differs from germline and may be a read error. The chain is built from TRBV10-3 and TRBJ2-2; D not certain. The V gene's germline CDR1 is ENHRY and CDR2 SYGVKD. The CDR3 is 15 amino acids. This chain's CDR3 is CASSGGTDLTGELFF. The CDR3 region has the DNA TGTGCCAGCAGTGGCGGAACGGATCTCACCGGGGAGCTGTTTTTT.

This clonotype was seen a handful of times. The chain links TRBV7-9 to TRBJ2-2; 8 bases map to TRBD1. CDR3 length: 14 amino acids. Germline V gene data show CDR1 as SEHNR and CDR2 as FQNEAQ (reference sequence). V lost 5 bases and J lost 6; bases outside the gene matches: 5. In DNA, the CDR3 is TGTGCCAGCAGCGCGGACAGGGTATCCGGGGAGCTGTTTTTT. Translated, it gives CASSADRVSGELFF. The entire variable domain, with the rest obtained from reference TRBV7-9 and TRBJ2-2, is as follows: DTGVSQNPRHKITKRGQNVTFRCDPISEHNRLYWYRQTLGQGPEFLTYFQNEAQLEKSRLLSDRFSAERPKGSFSTLEIQRTEQGDSAMYLCASSADRVSGELFFGEGSRLTVL.

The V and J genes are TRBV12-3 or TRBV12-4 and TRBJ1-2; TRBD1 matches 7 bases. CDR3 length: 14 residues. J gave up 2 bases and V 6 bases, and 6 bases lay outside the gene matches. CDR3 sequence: CASSLRGQNYGYTF. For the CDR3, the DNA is TGTGCCAGCAGCCTCCGGGGACAGAACTATGGCTACACCTTC.

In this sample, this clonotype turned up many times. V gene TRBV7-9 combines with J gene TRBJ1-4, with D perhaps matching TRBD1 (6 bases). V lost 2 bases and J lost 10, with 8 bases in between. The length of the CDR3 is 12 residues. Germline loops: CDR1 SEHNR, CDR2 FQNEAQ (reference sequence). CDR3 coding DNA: TGTGCCAGCAGCTTACAGGGGCCAAAACTGTTTTTT. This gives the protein CASSLQGPKLFF.

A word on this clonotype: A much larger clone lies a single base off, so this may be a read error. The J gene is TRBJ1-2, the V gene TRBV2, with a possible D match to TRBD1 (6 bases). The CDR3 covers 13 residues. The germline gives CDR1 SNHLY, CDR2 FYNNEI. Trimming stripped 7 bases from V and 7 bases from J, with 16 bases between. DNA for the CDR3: TGTGCCAGCATAAGGGGGACTGACTGTGGCTACACCTTC. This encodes CASIRGTDCGYTF.

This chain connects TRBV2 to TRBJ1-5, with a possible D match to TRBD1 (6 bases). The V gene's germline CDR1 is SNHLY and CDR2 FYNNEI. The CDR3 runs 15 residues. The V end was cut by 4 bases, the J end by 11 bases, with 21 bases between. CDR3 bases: TGTGCCAGCAGTGTTCGGCGGGGGCGGGGGGAGACCCAGCATTTT. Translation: CASSVRRGRGETQHF.

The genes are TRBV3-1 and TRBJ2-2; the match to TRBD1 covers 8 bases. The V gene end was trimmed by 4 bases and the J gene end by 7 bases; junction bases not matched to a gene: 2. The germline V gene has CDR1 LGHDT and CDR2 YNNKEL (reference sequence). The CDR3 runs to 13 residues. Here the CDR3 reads CASSRQGLGELFF. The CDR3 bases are TGTGCCAGCAGCCGACAGGGGCTCGGGGAGCTGTTTTTT.

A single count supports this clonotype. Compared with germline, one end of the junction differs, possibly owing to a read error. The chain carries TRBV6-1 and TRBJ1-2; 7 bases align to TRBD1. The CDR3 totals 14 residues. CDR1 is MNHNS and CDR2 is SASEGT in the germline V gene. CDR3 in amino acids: CASSPGTANYSYTF. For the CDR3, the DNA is TGTGCCAGCAGTCCCGGGACAGCGAACTATAGCTACACCTTC.

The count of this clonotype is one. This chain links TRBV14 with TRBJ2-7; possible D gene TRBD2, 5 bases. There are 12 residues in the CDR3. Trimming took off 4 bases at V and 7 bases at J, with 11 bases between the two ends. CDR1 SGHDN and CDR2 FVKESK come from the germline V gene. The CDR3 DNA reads TGTGCCAGCAGCCTGGGGAGACAAGAGCAGTACTTC. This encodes CASSLGRQEQYF.

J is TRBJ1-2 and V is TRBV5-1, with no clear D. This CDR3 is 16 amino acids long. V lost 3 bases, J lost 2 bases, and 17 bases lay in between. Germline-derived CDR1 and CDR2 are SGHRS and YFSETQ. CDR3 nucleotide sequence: TGCGCCAGCAGCTCCGGAGCCACTTGGAGAAACTATGGCTACACCTTC. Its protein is CASSSGATWRNYGYTF.

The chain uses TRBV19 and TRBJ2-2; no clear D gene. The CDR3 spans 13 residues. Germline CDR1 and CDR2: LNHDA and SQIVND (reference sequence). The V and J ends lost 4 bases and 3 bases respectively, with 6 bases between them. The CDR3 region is CASSRVYTGELFF. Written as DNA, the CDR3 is TGTGCCAGTAGTAGGGTTTACACCGGGGAGCTGTTTTTT.

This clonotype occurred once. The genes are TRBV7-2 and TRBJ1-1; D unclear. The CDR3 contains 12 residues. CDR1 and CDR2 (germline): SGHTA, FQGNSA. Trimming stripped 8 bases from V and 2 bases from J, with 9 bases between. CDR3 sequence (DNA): TGTGCCAGCGGCAGGTACAACACTGAAGCTTTCTTT. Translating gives CASGRYNTEAFF.

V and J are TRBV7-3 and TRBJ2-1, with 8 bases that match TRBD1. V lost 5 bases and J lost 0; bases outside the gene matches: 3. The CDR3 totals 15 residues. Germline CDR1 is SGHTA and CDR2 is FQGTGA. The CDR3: CASSRDRSSYNEQFF. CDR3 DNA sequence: TGTGCCAGCAGCAGGGACAGGAGCTCCTACAATGAGCAGTTCTTC.

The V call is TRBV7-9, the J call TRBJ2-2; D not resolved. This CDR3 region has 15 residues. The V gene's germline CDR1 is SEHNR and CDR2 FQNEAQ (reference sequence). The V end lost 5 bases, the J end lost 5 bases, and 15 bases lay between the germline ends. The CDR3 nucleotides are TGTGCCAGCAGCCTTCAATACCAATGGACCGGGGAGCTGTTTTTT. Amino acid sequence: CASSLQYQWTGELFF.

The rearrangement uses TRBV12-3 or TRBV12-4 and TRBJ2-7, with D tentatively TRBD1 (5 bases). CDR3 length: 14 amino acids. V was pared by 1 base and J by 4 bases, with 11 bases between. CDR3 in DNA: TGTGCCAGCAGTTTAGTAGGGGCAACGTACGAGCAGTACTTC. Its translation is CASSLVGATYEQYF.

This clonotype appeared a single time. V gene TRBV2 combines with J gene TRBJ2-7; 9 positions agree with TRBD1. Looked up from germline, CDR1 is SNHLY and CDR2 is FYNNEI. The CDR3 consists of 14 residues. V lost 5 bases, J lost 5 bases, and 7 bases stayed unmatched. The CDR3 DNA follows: TGTGCCAGCAGTATCGGGACAGGGAGCGACGAGCAGTACTTC. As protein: CASSIGTGSDEQYF.

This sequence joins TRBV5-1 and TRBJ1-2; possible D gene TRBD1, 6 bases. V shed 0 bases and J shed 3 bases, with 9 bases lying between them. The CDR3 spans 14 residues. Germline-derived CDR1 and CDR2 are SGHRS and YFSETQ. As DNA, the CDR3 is TGCGCCAGCAGCTTGGGCACAGGGTACTATGGCTACACCTTC. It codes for CASSLGTGYYGYTF.

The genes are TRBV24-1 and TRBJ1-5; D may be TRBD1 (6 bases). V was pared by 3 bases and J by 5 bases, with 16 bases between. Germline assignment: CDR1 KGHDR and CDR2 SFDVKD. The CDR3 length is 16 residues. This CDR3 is CATSDQQGRWDQPQHF. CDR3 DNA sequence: TGTGCCACCAGTGATCAACAGGGCCGTTGGGATCAGCCCCAGCATTTT.

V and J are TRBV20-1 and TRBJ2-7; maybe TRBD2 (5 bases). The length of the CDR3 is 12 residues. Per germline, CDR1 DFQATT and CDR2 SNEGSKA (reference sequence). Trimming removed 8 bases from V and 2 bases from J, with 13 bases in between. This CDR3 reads CSPLGLPYEQYF. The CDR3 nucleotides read TGCAGTCCCCTCGGACTTCCCTACGAGCAGTACTTC.

DNA for the CDR3: TGTGCCAGCAGTGGGGGCAGGGCTAACTATGGCTACACCTTC. It yields the protein CASSGGRANYGYTF. The genes are TRBV2 and TRBJ1-2, with D possibly being TRBD1 (5 bases). The germline CDR1 and CDR2 sequences are SNHLY and FYNNEI. The CDR3 consists of 14 residues. V lost 4 bases and J 0 bases, leaving 9 bases between the germline ends.